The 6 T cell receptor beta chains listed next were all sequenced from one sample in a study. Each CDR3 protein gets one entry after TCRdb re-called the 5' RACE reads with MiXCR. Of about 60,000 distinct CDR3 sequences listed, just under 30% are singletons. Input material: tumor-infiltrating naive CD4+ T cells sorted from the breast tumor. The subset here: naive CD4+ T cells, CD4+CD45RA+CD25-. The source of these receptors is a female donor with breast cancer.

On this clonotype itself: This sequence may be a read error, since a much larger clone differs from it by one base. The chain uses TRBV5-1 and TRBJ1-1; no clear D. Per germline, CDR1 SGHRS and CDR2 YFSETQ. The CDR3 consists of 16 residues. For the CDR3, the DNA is TGCGCCAGCAGCTTGGCCAGGAATGCAGTGAACGCTGAAGCTTTCTTT. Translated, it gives CASSLARNAVNAEAFF.

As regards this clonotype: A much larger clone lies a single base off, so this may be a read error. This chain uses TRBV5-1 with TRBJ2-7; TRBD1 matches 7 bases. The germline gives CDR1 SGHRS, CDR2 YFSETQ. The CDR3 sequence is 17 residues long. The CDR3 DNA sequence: TGCGTCAGCAGCTTGAATATTGGGATATGGACAGGAAGCGAGCAGTACTTC. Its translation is CVSSLNIGIWTGSEQYF. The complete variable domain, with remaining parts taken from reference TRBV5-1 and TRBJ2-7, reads KAGVTQTPRYLIKTRGQQVTLSCSPISGHRSVSWYQQTPGQGLQFLFEYFSETQRNKGNFPGRFSGRQFSNSRSEMNVSTLELGDSALYLCVSSLNIGIWTGSEQYFGPGTRLTVT.

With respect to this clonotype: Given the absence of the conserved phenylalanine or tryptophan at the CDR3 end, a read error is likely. CDR3 sequence reads: CSVEGTDSYEQYS. The CDR3 coding sequence is TGCAGCGTCGAAGGGACAGATTCCTACGAGCAGTACTCC. The rearrangement joins TRBV29-1 to TRBJ2-7; 7 bases agree with TRBD1. CDR1 is SQVTM and CDR2 is ANQGSEA in the germline V gene. The CDR3 is made up of 13 amino acids.

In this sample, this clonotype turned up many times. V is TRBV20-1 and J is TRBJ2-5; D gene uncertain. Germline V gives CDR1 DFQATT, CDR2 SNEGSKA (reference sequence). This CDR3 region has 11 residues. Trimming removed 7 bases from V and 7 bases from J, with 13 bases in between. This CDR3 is CSVEKSGTQYF. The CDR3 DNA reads TGCAGTGTAGAAAAGTCGGGGACCCAGTACTTC.

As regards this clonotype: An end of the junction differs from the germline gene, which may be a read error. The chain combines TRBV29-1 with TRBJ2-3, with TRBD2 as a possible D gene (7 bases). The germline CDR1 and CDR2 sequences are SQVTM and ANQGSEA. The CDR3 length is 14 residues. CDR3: CGVSGGGGTDTQYF. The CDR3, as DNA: TGCGGCGTTTCCGGGGGAGGGGGGACAGATACGCAGTATTTT.

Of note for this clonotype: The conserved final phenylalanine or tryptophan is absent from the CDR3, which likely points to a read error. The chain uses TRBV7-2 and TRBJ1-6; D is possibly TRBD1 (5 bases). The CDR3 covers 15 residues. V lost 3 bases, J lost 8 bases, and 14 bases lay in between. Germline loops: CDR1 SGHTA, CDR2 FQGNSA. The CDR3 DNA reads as TGTGCCAGCAGCTTGGGACCCCTCTCCCATTCACCCCTCCACCTT. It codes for CASSLGPLSHSPLHL.